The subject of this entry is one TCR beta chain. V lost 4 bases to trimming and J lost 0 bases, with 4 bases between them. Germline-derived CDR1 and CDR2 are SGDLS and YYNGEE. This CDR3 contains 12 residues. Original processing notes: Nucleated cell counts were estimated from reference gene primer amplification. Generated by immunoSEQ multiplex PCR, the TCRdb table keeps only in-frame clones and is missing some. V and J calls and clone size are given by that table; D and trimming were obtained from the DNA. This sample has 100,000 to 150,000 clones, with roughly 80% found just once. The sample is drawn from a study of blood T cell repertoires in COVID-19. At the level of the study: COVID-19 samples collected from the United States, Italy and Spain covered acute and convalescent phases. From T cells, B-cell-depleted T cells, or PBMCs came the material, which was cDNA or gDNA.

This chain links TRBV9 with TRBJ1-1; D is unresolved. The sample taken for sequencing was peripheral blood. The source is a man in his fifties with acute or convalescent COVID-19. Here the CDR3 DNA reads TGTGCCAGCAGCCAGATGAACACTGAAGCTTTCTTT. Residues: CASSQMNTEAFF.